This TCR beta chain was captured by sequencing in a study of blood T cell repertoires in COVID-19 (dated by TCRdb to 2020 to 2021). Background for the entire study: Samples covering the acute and convalescent phases of COVID-19 were provided by collaborators in the United States, Italy and Spain. The repertoires were released in a freely available public database meant as a resource for research on the immune response to SARS-CoV-2. A de-identified subject ID, COVID-19 status, age in years and sex were almost always included in the sample metadata. Samples were obtained from the ongoing ImmuneRACE study (first 160 participants) and from some 1,300 subjects provided by 6 global collaborators. The prospective study material was composed of cDNA or gDNA derived from T cells, B-cell-depleted T cells, or PBMCs. Where HLA class I and class II types were available, the types were taken from metadata supplied by the sample provider, not from assay-based typing. Subjects who had been exposed to COVID-19, were actively infected with it, or had recovered from it provided the deeply sampled blood TCRbeta repertoires that made up the dataset.

The collaborating institutions used their own protocols to collect whole blood in K2EDTA tubes. For TCRbeta analysis, collaborators shipped samples in one of three forms: frozen whole blood, isolated PBMCs, or DNA extracted from either of those sample types. The immunoSEQ Assay, a bias-controlled multiplex PCR, was used to amplify TCRbeta CDR3 regions from genomic DNA. Per the source publication's procedure: Within the assay, amplification of reference gene primers was used to estimate how many nucleated cells each sample contained. Sequence reads were collapsed and filtered to measure the absolute abundance of every unique TCRbeta CDR3 rearrangement. For each sample, productive Simpson clonality was calculated as the square root of Simpson's diversity index over productive rearrangements. TCRdb re-hosts the immuneACCESS table, in-frame sequences only. Its copies lack some clones; in the studies checked, an unresolved V gene accounts for under half of them, and the cause for the rest is not known. D and trimming were read from the DNA, whereas the V and J calls and clone size are those reported in that table. The sample table lists around 100,000 clones, over 70% of them with a count of one. Of the sample, 10% to 15% is held by the ten largest clones.

Broader findings and caveats from the paper: How much clinical and demographic metadata was included differed by source and by participant, and the metadata was provided uncurated.

At the junction V is shortened by 5 bases and J by 3 bases, with 11 bases in between. From the cysteine through the phenylalanine, the CDR3 covers 13 amino acids. Of the read, only the CDR3 DNA is kept; its 39 bases are in frame from base 1. The CDR1 and CDR2 encoded by the germline V gene are SGHAT and FQNNGV. Concerning this clone itself: The antigen it recognizes is unknown. No qualities accompany the bases; no much larger clone lies one base away.

The V and J segments used are TRBV11-2 and TRBJ2-7; possibly the D gene is TRBD1, per 7 matching bases. The sequence derives from a human donor in a cohort sampled during active or convalescent COVID-19. The sample consisted of peripheral blood. Here is the DNA: TGTGCCAGCAGCCGGGGGACAGTCTACGAGCAGTACTTC. It codes for CASSRGTVYEQYF.